This T cell receptor beta chain was recorded in a study of human T cells and chemical hapten exposure. Study summary: Small discrepancies in pooled library volume mainly accounted for the varying TCR yields per sample. General study findings and limits: Unchanged with DPC sensitization were TCRs above 1 in 1000 frequency.

CDR3 size: 13 residues. The germline V gene has CDR1 SGDLS and CDR2 YYNGEE. Trimming removed 7 bases from V and 2 bases from J, with 7 bases in between. Individual cDNA molecules each carried unique molecular identifiers attached by the library. Under the authors' procedure: Samples ranged from about 23,224 to 690,600 TCRs, with a median of approximately 91,000. TCRdb ran MiXCR on the RACE reads and lists one entry per CDR3 protein. It is TCRdb's table, rather than the study itself, that gives the V and J calls and clone size. The profile covers about 34,000 distinct CDR3 sequences, with about 5.5% appearing a single time and about 13% taken by the ten largest. The table lists this clonotype with many counts. Its antigen is as yet unknown. Noted time point: healthy volunteer bleed at 6 weeks. Before extraction, the whole blood was not fractionated, and total RNA was taken from it.

Sequencing was carried out using whole blood. This TCR was recovered from a human donor in good health. Some clones in this sample may be carry-over from other donors' samples. This chain joins TRBV9 and TRBJ2-6, with a tentative D call TRBD2 (6 bases). The CDR3 loop reads CASGGAGANVLTF. In DNA, the CDR3 is TGTGCCAGCGGAGGGGCTGGGGCCAACGTCCTGACTTTC.